A single T cell receptor (beta chain) is shown here with its context. This clonotype was picked up a small number of times. Its antigen is currently not known. No base quality values were provided; no much bigger clone lies one nucleotide off. Reading the germline V gene gives CDR1 SGHRS and CDR2 YFSETQ. V gives up 10 bases and J gives up 4 bases, and the segment between their germline ends measures 11 bases. Measured from the cysteine to the phenylalanine, the CDR3 is 12 residues long. The read is trimmed to its CDR3 DNA, 36 bases read in frame from base 1. The data were obtained in a study of tumor-infiltrating lymphocytes in primary liver carcinoma (dated by TCRdb to the late 2010s). For the wider study: Hepatocellular carcinoma (four) or combined HCC and intrahepatic cholangiocarcinoma (one) was present in the five patients, who were three men and two women aged 30 to 69 years. Technical replicate repertoires showed high reproducibility, with mean shared-clone rates about 0.92 and correlation coefficients above 0.95. A total of 35 or so specimens from 5 patients underwent TCRbeta repertoire sequencing, comprising roughly 25 tumor regions, 5 adjacent noncancerous liver tissues and 5 peripheral blood samples. The five patients had tumors staged T1-T3 N0M0, with maximum diameters ranging from about 4.2 to 10 cm. TCRbeta repertoire sequencing, expression microarrays and whole-exome sequencing were combined in the study across five regions of each liver tumor, with adjacent normal tissue and blood also included. Each sample produced roughly 3.65 to 7.13 million productive TCRbeta reads, and read depth showed no significant difference between tissue types. To link TCRbeta repertoire diversity with the local molecular phenotype, the 25 tumor region samples were profiled using Agilent mRNA microarrays. The paper as a whole reports these results and caveats: The top 250 clones made up a significantly larger repertoire fraction in tumors than in blood (p = 0.039). Only about 7.5-25% of top clones were found in all five regions of a tumor, suggesting spatial heterogeneity of tumor-infiltrating T cells. With just four or five patients in the study, the authors point out that the findings should be validated in a larger study. Since the samples were bulk and unsorted, there was no way to compare CD4+ and CD8+ T cell repertoires. Repertoire overlap was higher between tumor regions (mean roughly 35%) than tumor-adjacent (around 17%) or tumor-blood (approximately 14%) pairs, consistent with antigen-driven expansion. Because sequencing covered only the TCR beta chain and unpaired alpha chains were not captured, true repertoire diversity is likely underestimated.

Total RNA and DNA were co-extracted from approximately 20-30 mg of bulk tissue with the AllPrep DNA/RNA mini kit, without cell sorting. Between late 2015 and March 2016, five patients in China with histopathologically diagnosed primary liver carcinoma had their tumors surgically resected. Chronic HBV infection was present in the patients, and the patients were treatment-naive at sampling. Five spatially separated regions were sampled per tumor: superior, inferior, left-lateral and right-lateral poles, plus the tumor centre. More than 85% viable tumor cells were found by histology in every tumor sample. Pieces of fresh tumor and adjacent tissue were cut in half, with one half kept in RNAlater at -80 degrees C and the other half sent for histology. Using a constant-region primer and ProtoScript II reverse transcriptase, TCRbeta-specific cDNA was reverse-transcribed from approximately 0.5 ug total RNA. The TCRbeta libraries were prepared through three rounds of nested multiplex PCR following a slightly modified ARM-PCR procedure. The first two PCR rounds used multiplex TRBV1-TRBV30 forward primers with a Cbeta reverse primer, each for 10 cycles. Sample barcodes and Illumina adapters were added in a final 25-cycle PCR using Deep VentR polymerase. Before sequencing, amplicons between 200 and 500 bp were purified from gel using a QIAquick gel extraction kit. TCRbeta amplicons were sequenced on an Illumina HiSeq 2500 with 250-bp paired-end reads. In the paper's pipeline: To recover full CDR3 sequences, reads were quality-trimmed using Trimmomatic v0.33 and paired reads were then merged using FLASH v1.2.11. V, D and J germline segments were assigned to the rearranged TCRbeta sequences using MiGEC v1.2.1b. VDJtools v1.0.0 computed clonotype statistics and Shannon-Wiener diversity indices. Except for diversity analysis, only the 250 most abundant clonotypes of each sample were used in subsequent analyses to reduce sampling bias. TCRdb itself trimmed the public reads at Q25 with fastp, ran MiXCR and retained productive beta chains. Each record represents a unique CDR3 protein, reported with the most common genes and DNA among its rows. These V and J calls rely on TCRdb rather than the paper's analysis. This sample has some 120,000 distinct CDR3 sequences in its table, and about 68% of those were observed once. The ten largest clones capture approximately 9.7% of the sample.

Input material: liver tumor tissue from sampling region 1. This sample's cell subset or site label indicates: tumor region T1, superior pole. This clonotype was sampled from a woman aged 60-75 years with primary liver carcinoma and hepatitis B virus infection. Rearrangement joined TRBV5-1 to TRBJ2-2; the D gene cannot be resolved reliably. CDR3 sequence: CAGGYSTGELFF. The sequenced DNA: TGCGCCGGCGGTTATAGCACCGGGGAGCTGTTTTTT.